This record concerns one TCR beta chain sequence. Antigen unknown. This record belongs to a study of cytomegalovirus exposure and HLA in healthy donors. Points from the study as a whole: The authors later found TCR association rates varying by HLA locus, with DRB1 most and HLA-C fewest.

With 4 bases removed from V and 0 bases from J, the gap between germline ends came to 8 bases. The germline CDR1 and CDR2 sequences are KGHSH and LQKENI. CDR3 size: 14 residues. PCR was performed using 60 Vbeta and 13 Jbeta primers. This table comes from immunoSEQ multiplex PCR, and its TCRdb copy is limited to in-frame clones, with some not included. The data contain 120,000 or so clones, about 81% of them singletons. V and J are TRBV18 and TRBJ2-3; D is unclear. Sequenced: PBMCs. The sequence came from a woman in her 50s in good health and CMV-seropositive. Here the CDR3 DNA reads TGTGCCAGCTCACGGCGGCCTAGCACAGATACGCAGTATTTT. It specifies CASSRRPSTDTQYF.